Listed below are T cell receptor beta chains from one sample, sequenced in a study of blood T cell repertoires in COVID-19. The data were produced by immunoSEQ multiplex PCR, yet TCRdb's version contains in-frame clones alone and is incomplete. The repertoire holds fewer than 350,000 clones, with approximately 86% as singletons. The sequencing input was PBMCs or T cells enriched from blood (not recorded which). All receptors come from a woman in her 40s with acute COVID-19. Both conserved end residues are part of each CDR3. Fields, in order: D gene, J gene, clone size, V gene, CDR3 DNA, CDR3 protein. The D gene is left open where the match is weak. A row's size may be missing; if present it is once, few, many or a size class.

.	TRBJ1-4	.	TRBV6-1	TGTGCCAGCAGTGAGGGAATGAGGGGGGGCGATGAAAAACTGTTTTTT	CASSEGMRGGDEKLFF
.	TRBJ2-2	.	TRBV6-5	TGTGCCAGCAGCCGGGTCGGGGTCACCGGGGAGCTGTTTTTT	CASSRVGVTGELFF
.	TRBJ2-7	.	TRBV5-6	TGTGCCAGCAGCGTACAGCCTAACTACGAGCAGTACTTC	CASSVQPNYEQYF
TRBD2	TRBJ2-3	.	TRBV27	TGTGCCAGCAGTCCCCTCGGACTAGTTGGCTCATCGCAGTATTTT	CASSPLGLVGSSQYF
.	TRBJ2-3	.	TRBV6-1	TGTGCCAGCAGTGCCACCACGGGGGGCGTCTCAAGCACAGATACGCAGTATTTT	CASSATTGGVSSTDTQYF
TRBD2	TRBJ2-7	.	TRBV28	TGTGCCAGCAGTCTTTGGACTAGTCTAGCCGAGCAGTACTTC	CASSLWTSLAEQYF
.	TRBJ1-2	.	TRBV19	TGTGCCAGTAGTGCCCCCGGGTCGACAGGCCACAAACGCTATGGCTACACCTTC	CASSAPGSTGHKRYGYTF
.	TRBJ1-4	.	TRBV11-2	TGTGCCAGCAGCTTAGGAGTTGGAGGGACTAATGAAAAACTGTTTTTT	CASSLGVGGTNEKLFF
TRBD1	TRBJ1-4	.	TRBV4-3	TGCGCCAGCAGCCAGGGACAGACTATCAATGAAAAACTGTTTTTT	CASSQGQTINEKLFF
.	TRBJ1-5	.	TRBV28	TGTGCCAGCGCAACAGCAAGGCAGGGCAATCAGCCCCAGCATTTT	CASATARQGNQPQHF
TRBD1	TRBJ1-2	.	TRBV6-5	TGTGCCAGCGGACGGGACAGCCAAGGAGGGGGTGGCTACACCTTC	CASGRDSQGGGGYTF
TRBD1	TRBJ1-1	once	TRBV2	TGTGCCAGCAGTGAAAGACAGGGGGGGTATGGCACTGAAGCTTTCTTT	CASSERQGGYGTEAFF
TRBD2	TRBJ2-5	.	TRBV18	TGTGCCAGCTCACTACTAGCGGCTAGCGGGAGCTCTGCCCAAGAGACCCAGTACTTC	CASSLLAASGSSAQETQYF
TRBD2	TRBJ2-5	once	TRBV6-6	TGTGCCAGCAGTCCCCCCCAGGCGGGACTAATTATCGAGACCCAGTACTTC	CASSPPQAGLIIETQYF
TRBD2	TRBJ2-5	.	TRBV4-1	TGCGCCAGCAGCCAATCGGGGGGGGCCGTTCAAGAGACCCAGTACTTC	CASSQSGGAVQETQYF
TRBD1	TRBJ1-5	few	TRBV6-2/TRBV6-3	TGTGCCAGCAGTTACTTGGGACAGGGTAGCAATCAGCCCCAGCATTTT	CASSYLGQGSNQPQHF
TRBD2	TRBJ2-7	.	TRBV27	TGTGCCAGCAGCTCCTTAAGGGGAGGGTTCTACGAGCAGTACTTC	CASSSLRGGFYEQYF
.	TRBJ1-2	.	TRBV5-1	TGCGCCAGCAGCTTGGAGCCTCAAATGGGAGGCTATGGCTACACCTTC	CASSLEPQMGGYGYTF
.	TRBJ1-2	few	TRBV15	TGTGCCACCAGCAGAGAAGTGGACAGCGGGGGCTATGGCTACACCTTC	CATSREVDSGGYGYTF
TRBD1	TRBJ1-4	.	TRBV7-9	TGTGCCAGCAGCGCCAGACAGGGTTCTAATGAAAAACTGTTTTTT	CASSARQGSNEKLFF
.	TRBJ1-1	.	TRBV27	TGTGCCAGCAGTCCCCGGAGACCGTCCTTGAGGGCTGAAGCTTTCTTT	CASSPRRPSLRAEAFF
.	TRBJ1-2	.	TRBV5-8	TGTGCCAGCAGCTTGGGACGGAGGCGGCTTTATGGCTACACCTTC	CASSLGRRRLYGYTF
TRBD1	TRBJ1-1	.	TRBV19	TGTGCCAGTAGGCAAACAGGGGGTAGGCCGCGGGCTGAAGCTTTCTTT	CASRQTGGRPRAEAFF
TRBD2	TRBJ2-5	.	TRBV5-4	TGTGCCAGCAGCCGAAGGACTAGCGGGAGGGCCATAATTGAGACCCAGTACTTC	CASSRRTSGRAIIETQYF
.	TRBJ1-2	.	TRBV6-1	TGTGCCAGCAGTGAACAGGGATTTAGCTATGGCTACACCTTC	CASSEQGFSYGYTF
.	TRBJ2-7	once	TRBV27	TGTGCCAGCAGTCTTAAAGTTGCGGGTGGGGAGTCCTACGAGCAGTACTTC	CASSLKVAGGESYEQYF
.	TRBJ1-1	.	TRBV5-5	TGTGCCAGCAGCTTGGGGCAGGGGCGGACTGAAGCTTTCTTT	CASSLGQGRTEAFF
.	TRBJ1-2	.	TRBV10-3	TGTGCCATCAGTGACGGCAGGCGGGTGGATGGCTACACCTTC	CAISDGRRVDGYTF
TRBD2	TRBJ2-2	.	TRBV25-1	TGTGCCAGCAGTGATTCAGGACTAGTAACCGGGGAGCTGTTTTTT	CASSDSGLVTGELFF
.	TRBJ1-3	.	TRBV6-6	TGTGCCAGCAGTTACTCGAGGACAGACCCTGGAAACACCATATATTTT	CASSYSRTDPGNTIYF
TRBD1	TRBJ2-7	.	TRBV11-2	TGTGCCAGCAGCCCAAGGGGGCTCTCCCCCTACGAGCAGTACTTC	CASSPRGLSPYEQYF
.	TRBJ2-5	.	TRBV7-9	TGTGCCAGCAGCTTGTATCAGGGAGGACTGAAAGAGACCCAGTACTTC	CASSLYQGGLKETQYF
.	TRBJ2-7	.	TRBV5-5	TGTGCCAGCAGCTTGAGTCCGCAAACGGCCTACGAGCAGTACTTC	CASSLSPQTAYEQYF
.	TRBJ1-1	.	TRBV11-2	TGTGCCAGCAGCTTAGGGGGTATCGGGGGGCGAACTGAAGCTTTCTTT	CASSLGGIGGRTEAFF
.	TRBJ1-5	.	TRBV6-2/TRBV6-3	TGTGCCAGCAGTTTCGATGCTACGCCCCAGCATTTT	CASSFDATPQHF
.	TRBJ1-1	.	TRBV4-2	TGTGCCAGCAGCCAAGTGCGGCAGGGGAACACTGAAGCTTTCTTT	CASSQVRQGNTEAFF
.	TRBJ1-6	.	TRBV20-1	TGCAGTGCTAGTCAGGCAATTTCCTATAATTCACCCCTCCACTTT	CSASQAISYNSPLHF
.	TRBJ1-3	.	TRBV11-2	TGTGCCAGCAGCTTAGATCGGACAGCCCTCTCTGGAAACACCATATATTTT	CASSLDRTALSGNTIYF
TRBD1	TRBJ1-5	.	TRBV5-6	TGTGCCAGCAGCTTCCGGGAGGGGGCAAGCAATCAGCCCCAGCATTTT	CASSFREGASNQPQHF
.	TRBJ1-1	.	TRBV5-1	TGCGCCAGCAGCTCGACAGGATCTGAAGCTTTCTTT	CASSSTGSEAFF
.	TRBJ2-7	.	TRBV7-9	TGTGCCAGCAGCCCGCGACAGTTTTTCACCTACGAGCAGTACTTC	CASSPRQFFTYEQYF
TRBD2	TRBJ2-1	.	TRBV9	TGTGCCAGCAGCGTACGCACTAGCGGGGTGAATGAGCAGTTCTTC	CASSVRTSGVNEQFF
.	TRBJ1-4	.	TRBV15	TGTGCCACCAGCAGGGGGCTTACCCGGGGGATGGATGAAAAACTGTTTTTT	CATSRGLTRGMDEKLFF
TRBD1	TRBJ1-6	.	TRBV14	TGTGCCAGCAGCCCTAGACAGGGGAATTCACCCCTCCACTTT	CASSPRQGNSPLHF
.	TRBJ2-7	.	TRBV7-6	TGTGCCAGCAGCTTCCCGGGTACCTACGAGCAGTACTTC	CASSFPGTYEQYF
.	TRBJ1-6	.	TRBV5-8	TGTGCCAGCAGCCATGGGACTGGCAATAATTCACCCCTCCACTTT	CASSHGTGNNSPLHF
TRBD2	TRBJ2-7	.	TRBV7-2	TGTGCCAGCAGCTTAGATAGCGGGAGTTTGGCCTACGAGCAGTACTTC	CASSLDSGSLAYEQYF
TRBD1	TRBJ2-7	.	TRBV3-1/TRBV3-2	TGTGCCAGCAGCCAAGATGGAAGACAGGGGTACTACGAGCAGTACTTC	CASSQDGRQGYYEQYF
TRBD2	TRBJ2-7	.	TRBV19	TGTGCCAGTAGTATTGGGGTCTCCGGGACTAGTATCTACGAGCAGTACTTC	CASSIGVSGTSIYEQYF
.	TRBJ2-3	.	TRBV4-1	TGCGCCAGCAGCCAAGAGGACTTGCCGAGAGGTACGCAGTATTTT	CASSQEDLPRGTQYF
TRBD2	TRBJ2-3	.	TRBV29-1	TGCAGCGTGCGGACTAGCGGGGGGGCCGGAGATACGCAGTATTTT	CSVRTSGGAGDTQYF
TRBD2	TRBJ2-1	.	TRBV5-4	TGTGCCAGCAGCTCCGGACTAGCGGGAGTCAATGAGCAGTTCTTC	CASSSGLAGVNEQFF
.	TRBJ2-3	once	TRBV6-1	TGTGCCAGCAGTGAAGGGGGGGGCGCGGGCACAGATACGCAGTATTTT	CASSEGGGAGTDTQYF